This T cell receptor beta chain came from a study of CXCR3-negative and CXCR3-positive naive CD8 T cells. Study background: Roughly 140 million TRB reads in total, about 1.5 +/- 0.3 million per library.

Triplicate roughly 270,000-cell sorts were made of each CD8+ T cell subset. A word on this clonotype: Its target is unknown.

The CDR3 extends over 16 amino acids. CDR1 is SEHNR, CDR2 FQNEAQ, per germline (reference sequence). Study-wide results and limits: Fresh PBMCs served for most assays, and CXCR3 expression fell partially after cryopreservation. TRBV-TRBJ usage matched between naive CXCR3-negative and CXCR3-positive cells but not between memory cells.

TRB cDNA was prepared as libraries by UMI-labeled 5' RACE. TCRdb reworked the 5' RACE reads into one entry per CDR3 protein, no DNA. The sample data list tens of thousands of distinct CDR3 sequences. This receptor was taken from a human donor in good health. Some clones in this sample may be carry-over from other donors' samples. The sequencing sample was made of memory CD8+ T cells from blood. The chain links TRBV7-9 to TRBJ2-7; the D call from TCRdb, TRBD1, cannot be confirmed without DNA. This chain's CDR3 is CASSPTRGTDIYEQYF.